This T cell receptor beta chain was identified during a study of human thymus T cells. This clone was observed once. Germline V lookup: CDR1 MGHRA, CDR2 YSYEKL. The CDR3 runs 16 residues. The V end was cut by 3 bases, the J end by 3 bases, with 14 bases between. Here immunoSEQ multiplex PCR was the method, and the copy in TCRdb shows in-frame clones only, minus some. The table shows more than 50,000 clones, with about 94% occurring only once. The V and J genes are TRBV4-1 and TRBJ1-4; D is unclear. This receptor was obtained from a boy under two years old with a congenital heart defect but otherwise immunologically healthy. Material: blood. The CDR3 DNA is TGCGCCAGCAGCCACGGGATACACCAATCTAATGAAAAACTGTTTTTT. It specifies CASSHGIHQSNEKLFF.